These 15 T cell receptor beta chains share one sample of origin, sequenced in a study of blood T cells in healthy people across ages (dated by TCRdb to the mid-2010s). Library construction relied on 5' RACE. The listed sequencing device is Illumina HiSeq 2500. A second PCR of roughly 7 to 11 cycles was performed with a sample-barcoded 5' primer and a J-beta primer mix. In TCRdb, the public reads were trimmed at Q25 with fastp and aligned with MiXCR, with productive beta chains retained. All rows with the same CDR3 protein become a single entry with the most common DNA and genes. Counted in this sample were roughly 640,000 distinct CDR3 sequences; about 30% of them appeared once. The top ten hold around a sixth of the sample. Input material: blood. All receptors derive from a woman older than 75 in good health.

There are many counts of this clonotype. The CDR3 sequence is CAISEWALEQYF. The CDR3 nucleotides read TGTGCCATCAGTGAATGGGCGCTGGAGCAGTACTTC. The genes are TRBV10-3 and TRBJ2-7; D uncertain. CDR3 size: 12 residues. Trimming stripped 3 bases from V and 7 bases from J, with 10 bases between. The germline gives CDR1 ENHRY, CDR2 SYGVKD.

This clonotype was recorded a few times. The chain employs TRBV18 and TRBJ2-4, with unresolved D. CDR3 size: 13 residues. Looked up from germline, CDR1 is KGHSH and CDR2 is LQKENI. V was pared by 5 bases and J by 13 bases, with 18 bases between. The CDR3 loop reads CASSSNGRSKQYF. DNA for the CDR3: TGTGCCAGCTCAAGCAACGGCCGGAGTAAACAGTACTTC.

The CDR3 spells CAISESRAEKLFF. CDR3 DNA: TGTGCCATCAGTGAGTCAAGGGCTGAAAAACTGTTTTTT. The chain combines TRBV10-3 with TRBJ1-4, with D unresolved. With 0 bases removed from V and 7 bases from J, the gap between germline ends came to 6 bases. There are 13 residues in the CDR3. Germline V CDR1 and CDR2: ENHRY, SYGVKD.

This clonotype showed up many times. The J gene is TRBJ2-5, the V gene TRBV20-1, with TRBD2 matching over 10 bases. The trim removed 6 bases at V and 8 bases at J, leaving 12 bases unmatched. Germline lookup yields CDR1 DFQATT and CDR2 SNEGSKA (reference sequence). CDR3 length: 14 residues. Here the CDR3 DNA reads TGCAGTGCACCCCTAGCGGGGGCCCCCCTAACCCAGTACTTC. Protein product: CSAPLAGAPLTQYF.

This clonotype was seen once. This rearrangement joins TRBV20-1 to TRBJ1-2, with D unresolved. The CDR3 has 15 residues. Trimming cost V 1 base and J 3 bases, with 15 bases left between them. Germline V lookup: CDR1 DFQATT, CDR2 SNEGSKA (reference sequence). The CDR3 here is CSARGPETPYYGYTF. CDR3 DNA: TGCAGTGCTAGAGGCCCGGAGACGCCTTACTATGGCTACACCTTC.

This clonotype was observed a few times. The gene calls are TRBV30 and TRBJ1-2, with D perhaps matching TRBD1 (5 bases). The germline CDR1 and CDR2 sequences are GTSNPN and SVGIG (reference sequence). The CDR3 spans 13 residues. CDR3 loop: CSCRTGGIYGYTF. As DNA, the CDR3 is TGTTCTTGCCGAACTGGGGGAATCTATGGCTACACCTTC.

CDR3 residues: CAWKGQGAVNSGYTF. For the CDR3, the DNA is TGTGCCTGGAAGGGACAGGGGGCGGTAAATTCTGGCTACACCTTC. V and J are TRBV30 and TRBJ1-2, with 12 bases identical to TRBD1. Germline CDR1 GTSNPN, CDR2 SVGIG (reference sequence). The CDR3 extends over 15 amino acids. The V and J ends lost 4 bases and 7 bases, in that order; junction bases with no gene match: 10.

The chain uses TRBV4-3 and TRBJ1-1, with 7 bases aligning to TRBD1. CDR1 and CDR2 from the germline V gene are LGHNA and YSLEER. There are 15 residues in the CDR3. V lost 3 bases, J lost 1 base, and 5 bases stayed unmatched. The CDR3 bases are TGCGCCAGCAGCCAGGGACAGAGTACGAACACTGAAGCTTTCTTT. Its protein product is CASSQGQSTNTEAFF.

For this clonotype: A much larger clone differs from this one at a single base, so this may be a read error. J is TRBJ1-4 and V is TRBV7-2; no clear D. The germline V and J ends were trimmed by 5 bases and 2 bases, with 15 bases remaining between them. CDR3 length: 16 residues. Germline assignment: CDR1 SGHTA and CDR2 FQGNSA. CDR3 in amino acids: CASSPDWGRTNEKLFF. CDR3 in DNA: TGTGCCAGCAGCCCAGACTGGGGTAGGACTAATGAAAAACTGTTTTTT.

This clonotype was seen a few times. This chain's CDR3 is CSATPQGRAGPQHF. The CDR3 region has the DNA TGCAGTGCCACACCTCAGGGGCGAGCGGGGCCCCAGCATTTT. The chain is built from TRBV20-1 and TRBJ1-5; D possibly corresponds to TRBD1 (6 bases). The V gene lost 6 bases and the J gene lost 9 bases, with 21 bases spanning the gap. Germline V gene sequence: CDR1 DFQATT, CDR2 SNEGSKA (reference sequence). The CDR3 spans 14 residues.

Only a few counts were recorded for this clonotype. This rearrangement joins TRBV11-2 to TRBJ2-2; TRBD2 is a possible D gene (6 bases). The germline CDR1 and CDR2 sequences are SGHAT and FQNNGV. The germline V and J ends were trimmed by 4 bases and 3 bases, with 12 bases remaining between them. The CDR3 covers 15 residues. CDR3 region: CASSSPWRDTGELFF. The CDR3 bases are TGTGCCAGCAGCTCGCCATGGAGGGACACCGGGGAGCTGTTTTTT.

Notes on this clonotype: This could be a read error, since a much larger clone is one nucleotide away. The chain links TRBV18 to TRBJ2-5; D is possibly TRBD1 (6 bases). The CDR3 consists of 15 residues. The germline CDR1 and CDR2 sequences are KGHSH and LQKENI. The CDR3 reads CASLPPLTGQETQYF. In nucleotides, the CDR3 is TGTGCCAGCTTACCACCCCTGACAGGACAAGAGACCCAGTACTTC.

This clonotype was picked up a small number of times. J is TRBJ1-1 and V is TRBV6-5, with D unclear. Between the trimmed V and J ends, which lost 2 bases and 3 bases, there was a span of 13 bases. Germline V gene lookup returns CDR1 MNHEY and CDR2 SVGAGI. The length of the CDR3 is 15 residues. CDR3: CASSYGTKRDTEAFF. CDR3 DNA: TGTGCCAGCAGTTACGGCACCAAAAGGGACACTGAAGCTTTCTTT.

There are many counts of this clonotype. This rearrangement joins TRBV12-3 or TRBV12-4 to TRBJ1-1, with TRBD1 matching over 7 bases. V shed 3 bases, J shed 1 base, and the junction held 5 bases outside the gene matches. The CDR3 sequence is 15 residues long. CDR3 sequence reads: CASSLRGHENTEAFF. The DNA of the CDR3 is TGTGCCAGCAGTTTGAGGGGGCACGAGAACACTGAAGCTTTCTTT.

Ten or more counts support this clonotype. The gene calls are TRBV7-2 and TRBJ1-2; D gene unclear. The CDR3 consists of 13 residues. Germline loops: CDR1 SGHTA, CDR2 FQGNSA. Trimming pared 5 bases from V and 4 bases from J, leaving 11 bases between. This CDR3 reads CASSPQRVYGYTF. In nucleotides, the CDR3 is TGTGCCAGCAGCCCTCAGAGGGTCTATGGCTACACCTTC.